One T cell receptor beta chain is described in this entry. Its target antigen remains unknown. Nothing much larger sits one base from this clone, and base qualities are not available. Inclusive of the bounding cysteine and phenylalanine, the CDR3 is 15 residues long. The DNA shown is the 45-base CDR3, in frame from base 1. V ends up 4 bases short and J 3 bases short, with an unmatched junction base count of 5. The germline V gene gives CDR1 as MNHEY and CDR2 as SVGAGI. The sample's time point label, decoded: baseline before first vaccination. Samples from vaccinated people were obtained from the UK trials COV001 and COV002, which included a single-blind randomized controlled phase 2/3 trial of AZD1222 (ChAdOx1 nCoV-19) in healthy adults. For TCRbeta chain sequencing, PBMC samples from trial participants were taken at day 0 and at day 28 after the second dose. These data belong to a study of T cell responses to AZD1222 COVID-19 vaccine (dated by TCRdb to the early 2020s). Regarding the complete study: Because spike-specific TCR depth and breadth did not differ between the two schedules, AZD1222 recipients who got a second dose at roughly 4 weeks were pooled with those who got a second dose at roughly 12 weeks. A total of over 230 trial participants underwent TCR sequencing, of whom about 200 had received two doses of AZD1222 and around 25 had received two doses of the MenACWY control vaccine. Trial participants were enrolled into age subgroups of 18-55, 56-69 and 70-plus years, which contained around 150, 29 and 61 TCR-sequenced participants, respectively. General findings and caveats noted by the study authors: In the small 56-69-year group, the increase in depth fell short of significance, most likely because of low power. Because no day 14 peak-response samples were available, the repertoires could be characterized only after the peak T cell response. CD4 TCRs associated with the vaccine covered the entire spike protein, and the dominant responses were in regions 160-218 and 743-854. Epitopes outside the regions mutated in the B.1.351 and B.1.1.7 variants were reportedly recognized by nearly half of the unique spike-specific TCRs. Spike-specific TCR breadth and depth rose significantly after two AZD1222 doses compared with day 0 and with MenACWY recipients. Only five to seven AZD1222 recipients were SARS-CoV-2 seropositive at baseline, limiting conclusions about previously exposed vaccinees. Participants were mostly white British and included more females than males, and it was suggested by the authors that clonal diversity may have been underestimated.

The CDR3 regions of human TCRbeta chains were subjected to immunosequencing. In the paper's pipeline: TCRs in the repertoires were matched against a reference library of SARS-CoV-2-specific TCRs that had been generated with the MIRA antigen-specificity platform. Breadth meant the fraction of unique TCRs that were SARS-CoV-2-associated, whereas depth meant the fraction of total T cells that were SARS-CoV-2-associated. Using the MIRA data, every spike-specific TCR was mapped to the spike region that the TCR reacted to and assigned to either a CD4 or a CD8 class. Log10-transformed breadth and depth values were compared by one-way ANOVA with Sidak's multiple comparisons tests. TCRdb holds this immuneACCESS table with in-frame rearrangements only. Some clones are missing; in checked studies, unresolved V genes explain under half, and the rest has no known cause. That table furnishes V, J and clone size, whereas the DNA furnished D and trimming. The sample contains approximately 90,000 clones, 70% to 90% of them found a single time. Jointly, the top ten make up 6% to 9% of the sample.

The sequence came from an adult in good health. The rearrangement combines TRBV6-5 with TRBJ2-3; TRBD1 aligns with 9 central bases. Here the sequenced sample was peripheral blood, taken on day 0 of AZD1222 vaccination. For the CDR3, the sequence is CASSSQGQGTDTQYF. The sequenced DNA: TGTGCCAGCAGTTCTCAGGGACAGGGAACAGATACGCAGTATTTT.